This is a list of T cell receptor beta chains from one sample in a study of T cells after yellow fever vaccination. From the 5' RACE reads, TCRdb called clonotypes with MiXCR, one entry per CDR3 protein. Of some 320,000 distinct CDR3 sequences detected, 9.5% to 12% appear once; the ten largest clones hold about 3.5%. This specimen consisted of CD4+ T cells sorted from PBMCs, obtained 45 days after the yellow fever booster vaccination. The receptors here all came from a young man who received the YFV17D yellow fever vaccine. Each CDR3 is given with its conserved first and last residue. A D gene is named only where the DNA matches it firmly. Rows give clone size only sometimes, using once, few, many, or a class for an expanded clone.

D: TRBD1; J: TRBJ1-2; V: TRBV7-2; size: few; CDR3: CASSLNDGAGGDYGYTF; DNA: TGTGCCAGCAGCTTAAACGACGGTGCAGGGGGGGACTATGGCTACACCTTC
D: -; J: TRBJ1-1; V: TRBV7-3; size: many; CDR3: CASSLNTGNTEAFF; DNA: TGTGCCAGCAGCCTCAATACAGGAAACACTGAAGCTTTCTTT
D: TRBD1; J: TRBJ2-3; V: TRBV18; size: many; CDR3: CASSPGQGADTQYF; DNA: TGTGCCAGCAGTCCGGGACAGGGGGCAGATACGCAGTATTTT
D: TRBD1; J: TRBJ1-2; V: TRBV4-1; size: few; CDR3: CASSHTGTAANYGYTF; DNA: TGCGCCAGCAGTCACACCGGGACAGCGGCTAACTATGGCTACACCTTC
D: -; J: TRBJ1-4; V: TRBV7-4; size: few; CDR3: CASSLAPGAFEKLFF; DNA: TGTGCCAGCAGCTTAGCCCCAGGGGCATTTGAAAAACTGTTTTTT
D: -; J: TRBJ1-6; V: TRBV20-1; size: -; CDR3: CSARVTGSSYNSPLHF; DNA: TGCAGTGCTAGAGTGACCGGGAGCTCCTATAATTCACCCCTCCACTTT
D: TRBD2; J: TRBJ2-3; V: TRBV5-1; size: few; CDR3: CASSASGGGDTQYF; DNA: TGCGCCAGCAGCGCCAGCGGGGGGGGAGATACGCAGTATTTT
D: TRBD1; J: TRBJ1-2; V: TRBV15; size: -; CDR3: CATSSGTALVLNYGYTF; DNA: TGTGCCACCAGCAGCGGGACAGCCCTGGTCCTGAACTATGGCTACACCTTC
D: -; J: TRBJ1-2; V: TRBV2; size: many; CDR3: CASSSFDGYGYTF; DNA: TGTGCCAGCAGTAGCTTTGATGGCTATGGCTACACCTTC
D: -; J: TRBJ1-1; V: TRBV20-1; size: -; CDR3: CSAREDMNTEAFF; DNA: TGCAGTGCTAGGGAAGATATGAACACTGAAGCTTTCTTT
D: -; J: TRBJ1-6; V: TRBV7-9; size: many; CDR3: CASSPTAGSPLHF; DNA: TGTGCCAGCAGCCCGACCGCGGGTTCACCCCTCCACTTT